This is a list of T cell receptor beta chains from one sample in a study of cytomegalovirus exposure and HLA in healthy donors. Assay: immunoSEQ multiplex PCR; the TCRdb copy retains only in-frame clones and omits some. This table has approximately 82,000 clones, 78% appearing once. Sequenced material: PBMCs. All receptors derive from a middle-aged man in good health and CMV-seronegative. Both conserved end residues are part of each CDR3. The D gene is left open where the match is weak. For some rows the clone size is stated as once, few or many, or as a class when expanded; others skip it.

J gene	V gene	clone size	D gene	CDR3 protein	CDR3 DNA
TRBJ2-7	TRBV7-9	once	-	CSSSFGQYYEQYF	TGTTCCAGCAGCTTCGGACAGTACTACGAGCAGTACTTC
TRBJ2-5	TRBV19	-	-	CASSIDLESEETQYF	TGTGCCAGTAGTATAGATCTTGAGAGCGAAGAGACCCAGTACTTC
TRBJ1-2	TRBV28	once	TRBD1	CASGDRYGYTF	TGTGCCAGCGGGGACAGATATGGCTACACCTTC
TRBJ2-3	TRBV5-3	few	TRBD2	CARSLRAGTRGADTQYF	TGTGCCAGAAGCTTGAGGGCCGGGACTAGAGGGGCAGATACGCAGTATTTT
TRBJ2-1	TRBV28	-	-	CASSVPGDPYNEQFF	TGTGCCAGCAGTGTCCCGGGGGACCCCTACAATGAGCAGTTCTTC
TRBJ1-3	TRBV25-1	-	-	CASSEYGRATGNTIYF	TGTGCCAGCAGTGAATATGGCAGGGCTACTGGAAACACCATATATTTT
TRBJ2-1	TRBV7-6	-	TRBD2	CASSSGLAGVYNEQFF	TGTGCCAGCAGCTCAGGACTAGCGGGAGTATACAATGAGCAGTTCTTC
TRBJ2-1	TRBV7-9	-	TRBD2	CSSSQTSGLHNEQFF	TGTTCCAGCAGCCAGACTAGCGGGTTACACAATGAGCAGTTCTTC
TRBJ1-1	TRBV7-9	once	-	CASSSGSEAFF	TGTGCCAGCAGCTCAGGGTCTGAAGCTTTCTTT
TRBJ2-7	TRBV6-1	-	-	CASSGQRYEQYF	TGTGCCAGCAGTGGACAGAGATACGAGCAGTACTTC
TRBJ2-3	TRBV10-3	-	TRBD2	CAIRTAGGPDTQYF	TGTGCCATCAGAACGGCGGGAGGTCCAGATACGCAGTATTTT
TRBJ2-7	TRBV7-8	-	TRBD1	CASSLNRGYEQYF	TGTGCCAGCAGCTTAAACAGGGGGTACGAGCAGTACTTC
TRBJ2-7	TRBV16	-	-	CASSQFNVKSPYEQYF	TGTGCCAGCAGCCAATTCAACGTTAAGAGCCCCTACGAGCAGTACTTC
TRBJ1-2	TRBV10-3	-	TRBD1	CAISRQGEDSGYTF	TGTGCCATCAGTAGACAGGGCGAGGATAGTGGCTACACCTTC
TRBJ2-1	TRBV7-9	-	-	CASSLNAVGEQFF	TGTGCCAGCAGTCTCAATGCGGTGGGTGAGCAGTTCTTC
TRBJ2-5	TRBV4-1	-	TRBD2	CASSPPGASGRETQYF	TGCGCCAGCAGCCCCCCGGGGGCTAGCGGGAGGGAGACCCAGTACTTC
TRBJ1-5	TRBV28	-	-	CASGTAGSSNQPQHF	TGTGCCAGCGGTACGGCAGGGTCGAGCAATCAGCCCCAGCATTTT
TRBJ2-2	TRBV19	-	TRBD1	CASSVQGVNTGELFF	TGTGCCAGTAGTGTCCAGGGGGTTAACACCGGGGAGCTGTTTTTT
TRBJ1-4	TRBV7-9	-	-	CASSLGQGYNEKLFF	TGTGCCAGCAGCTTAGGGCAGGGTTATAATGAAAAACTGTTTTTT
TRBJ2-6	TRBV29-1	-	-	CSVTQGALSGANVLTF	TGCAGCGTCACCCAGGGCGCCCTGTCTGGGGCCAACGTCCTGACTTTC
TRBJ2-7	TRBV4-2	-	TRBD2	CASSQVGTSGTYEQYF	TGTGCCAGCAGCCAAGTTGGGACTAGCGGCACCTACGAGCAGTACTTC
TRBJ2-7	TRBV15	-	-	CATSTRQSSYEQYF	TGTGCCACCAGCACCCGACAGAGCTCCTACGAGCAGTACTTC
TRBJ1-4	TRBV4-2	-	-	CASSQEMGGTNEKLFF	TGTGCCAGCAGCCAAGAAATGGGGGGGACTAATGAAAAACTGTTTTTT
TRBJ2-2	TRBV5-1	once	-	CASSEGGPGELFF	TGCGCCAGCAGCGAGGGGGGGCCGGGGGAGCTGTTTTTT
TRBJ2-1	TRBV6-5	once	TRBD2	CASSLGLAGVGEQFF	TGTGCCAGCAGCCTCGGACTAGCGGGAGTCGGTGAGCAGTTCTTC
TRBJ2-7	TRBV9	-	TRBD1	CASSVGKDWTGNSYEQYF	TGTGCCAGCAGCGTAGGTAAGGATTGGACAGGGAACTCCTACGAGCAGTACTTC
TRBJ1-5	TRBV19	-	-	CASSSTTGRNFHF	TGTGCCAGTAGTTCTACGACAGGTCGGAACTTTCATTTT
TRBJ2-3	TRBV6-5	-	-	CASSYSIKGTDTQYF	TGTGCCAGCAGTTACTCGATCAAGGGGACAGATACGCAGTATTTT
TRBJ1-1	TRBV5-5	-	-	CASSRETGRGTEAFF	TGTGCCAGCAGCAGAGAGACAGGCCGGGGCACTGAAGCTTTCTTT
TRBJ1-5	TRBV7-9	once	TRBD1	CSSSSQGDPRNQPQHF	TGTTCCAGCAGCTCACAGGGGGACCCAAGGAATCAGCCCCAGCATTTT
TRBJ2-1	TRBV14	once	TRBD2	CASSQDLAEWDEQFF	TGTGCCAGCAGCCAAGATCTAGCGGAGTGGGATGAGCAGTTCTTC
TRBJ1-1	TRBV19	-	-	CASSTLGDMYTEAFF	TGTGCCAGTAGTACATTAGGGGACATGTACACTGAAGCTTTCTTT
TRBJ1-1	TRBV30	-	-	CAWSVMQGNTEAFF	TGTGCCTGGAGTGTAATGCAGGGGAACACTGAAGCTTTCTTT
TRBJ1-5	TRBV28	-	TRBD1	CASSLYGRQGGQPQHF	TGTGCCAGCAGTCTGTATGGTAGACAGGGCGGTCAGCCCCAGCATTTT
TRBJ1-5	TRBV2	-	TRBD1	CASSDRTGTYSQHF	TGTGCCAGCAGTGACAGGACAGGAACGTACTCCCAGCATTTT
TRBJ2-7	TRBV6-1	-	-	CASSERAGGSGEQYF	TGTGCCAGCAGTGAACGCGCGGGCGGTTCCGGCGAGCAGTACTTC
TRBJ2-5	TRBV13	-	TRBD1	CASSPWTGETQYF	TGTGCCAGCAGCCCCTGGACAGGCGAGACCCAGTACTTC
TRBJ2-1	TRBV9	-	-	CASSVGVSGSREQFF	TGTGCCAGCAGCGTAGGGGTTAGCGGTTCAAGGGAGCAGTTCTTC
TRBJ2-1	TRBV6-5	-	TRBD1	CASSADRGDEQFF	TGTGCCAGCAGTGCGGACAGGGGGGATGAGCAGTTCTTC
TRBJ2-1	TRBV28	-	TRBD1	CASSPMGTGTYNEQFF	TGTGCCAGCAGTCCGATGGGGACAGGGACCTACAATGAGCAGTTCTTC
TRBJ2-3	TRBV6-5	-	-	CASRSLRIPTDTQYF	TGTGCCAGCAGGTCTCTGCGAATTCCCACAGATACGCAGTATTTT
TRBJ2-7	TRBV2	-	TRBD1	CASSFPGTALAGF	TGTGCCAGCAGCTTTCCCGGGACAGCCCTTGCCGGCTTC
TRBJ1-5	TRBV10-2	-	-	CASSESSPRPQDF	TGCGCCAGCAGTGAGTCGAGTCCCCGTCCGCAGGATTTT
TRBJ2-3	TRBV6-4	-	TRBD2	CASSVTSGSTDTQYF	TGTGCCAGCAGTGTGACTAGCGGGAGTACAGATACGCAGTATTTT
TRBJ2-7	TRBV11-2	-	TRBD1	CASSLGQGKQYF	TGTGCCAGCAGCTTAGGACAGGGAAAGCAGTACTTC
TRBJ1-4	TRBV7-9	-	-	CASSLSGWTNEKLFF	TGTGCCAGCAGTTTATCGGGATGGACTAATGAAAAACTGTTTTTT
TRBJ1-1	TRBV19	few	-	CASSRRVNTEAFF	TGTGCCAGTAGCCGTCGAGTGAACACTGAAGCTTTCTTT
TRBJ1-1	TRBV7-2	-	TRBD1	CASSHGTGGSEAFF	TGTGCCAGCAGCCACGGGACAGGGGGTTCTGAAGCTTTCTTT
TRBJ2-7	TRBV7-9	-	TRBD1	CASNRDIGTGAYEQYF	TGTGCCAGCAACCGGGATATCGGGACAGGGGCCTACGAGCAGTACTTC
TRBJ2-1	TRBV11-2	-	TRBD2	CASSLAGGYEQFF	TGTGCCAGCAGCTTAGCGGGGGGGTATGAGCAGTTCTTC
TRBJ2-3	TRBV27	-	-	CASSLLGSGRASTDTQYF	TGTGCCAGCAGTTTATTGGGAAGCGGGCGGGCTAGCACAGATACGCAGTATTTT
TRBJ1-2	TRBV7-2	-	-	CASSPVEGMGYGYTF	TGTGCCAGCAGTCCCGTAGAGGGAATGGGCTATGGCTACACCTTC
TRBJ1-2	TRBV28	-	-	CASSSGNYGYTF	TGTGCCAGCAGTTCAGGGAACTATGGCTACACCTTC
TRBJ2-7	TRBV6-5	-	-	CASSWASNYEQYF	TGTGCCAGCAGTTGGGCGTCCAACTACGAGCAGTACTTC
TRBJ2-5	TRBV19	-	TRBD1	CASRGQGVVQYF	TGTGCCAGTAGGGGACAGGGTGTCGTGCAGTACTTC